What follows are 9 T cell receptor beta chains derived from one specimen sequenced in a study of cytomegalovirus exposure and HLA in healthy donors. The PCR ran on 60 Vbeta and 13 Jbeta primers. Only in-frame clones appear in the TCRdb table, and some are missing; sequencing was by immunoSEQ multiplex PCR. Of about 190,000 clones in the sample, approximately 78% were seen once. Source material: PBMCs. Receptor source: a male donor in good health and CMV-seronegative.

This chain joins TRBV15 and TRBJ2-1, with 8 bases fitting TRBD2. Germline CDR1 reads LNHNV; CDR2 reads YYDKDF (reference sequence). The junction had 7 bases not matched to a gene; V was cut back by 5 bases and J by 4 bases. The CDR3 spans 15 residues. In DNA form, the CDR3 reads TGTGCCACCAGCGTGGGGGGCGGGGGGTACAATGAGCAGTTCTTC. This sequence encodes CATSVGGGGYNEQFF.

The CDR3 coding sequence is TGTGCCAGCAGAACAGGGTTCCGAGATACGCAGTATTTT. Translating gives CASRTGFRDTQYF. V gene TRBV6-5 combines with J gene TRBJ2-3; tentatively, D is TRBD1 (6 bases). Trimming shortened V by 6 bases and J by 5 bases, and 12 bases separated the two germline ends. Germline V CDR1 and CDR2: MNHEY, SVGAGI. The length of the CDR3 is 13 residues.

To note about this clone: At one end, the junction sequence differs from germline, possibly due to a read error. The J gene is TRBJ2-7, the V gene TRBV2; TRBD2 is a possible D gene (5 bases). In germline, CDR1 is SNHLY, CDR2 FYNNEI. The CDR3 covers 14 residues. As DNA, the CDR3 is TGTGCCAGCAGTGGGACTTCCCACTCCCACGAGCAGTACTTC. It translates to CASSGTSHSHEQYF.

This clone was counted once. The CDR3 DNA sequence: TGCAGTGCTAACAGGGTCGATGAGCAGTTCTTC. Translated, it gives CSANRVDEQFF. V gene TRBV20-1 combines with J gene TRBJ2-1; possible D gene TRBD1, 6 bases. With 4 bases removed from V and 8 bases from J, the gap between germline ends came to 9 bases. Germline lookup yields CDR1 DFQATT and CDR2 SNEGSKA (reference sequence). This CDR3 region has 11 residues.

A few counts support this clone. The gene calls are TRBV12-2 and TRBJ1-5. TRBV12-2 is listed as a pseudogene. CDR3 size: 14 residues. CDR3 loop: CASRLRLRNQPQHF. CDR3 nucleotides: TGTGCAAGTCGCCTGCGATTACGCAATCAGCCCCAGCATTTT.

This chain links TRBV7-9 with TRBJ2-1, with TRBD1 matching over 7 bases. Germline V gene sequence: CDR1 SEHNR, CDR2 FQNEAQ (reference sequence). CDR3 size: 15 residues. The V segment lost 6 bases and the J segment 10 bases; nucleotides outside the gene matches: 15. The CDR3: CASSSTLKGAKEQFF. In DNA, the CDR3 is TGTGCCAGCAGTTCCACCCTGAAGGGGGCGAAAGAGCAGTTCTTC.

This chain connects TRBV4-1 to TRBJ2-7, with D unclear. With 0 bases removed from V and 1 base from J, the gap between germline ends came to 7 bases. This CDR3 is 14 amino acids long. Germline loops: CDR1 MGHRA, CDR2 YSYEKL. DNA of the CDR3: TGCGCCAGCAGCCAAGATGCCACATCCTACGAGCAGTACTTC. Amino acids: CASSQDATSYEQYF.

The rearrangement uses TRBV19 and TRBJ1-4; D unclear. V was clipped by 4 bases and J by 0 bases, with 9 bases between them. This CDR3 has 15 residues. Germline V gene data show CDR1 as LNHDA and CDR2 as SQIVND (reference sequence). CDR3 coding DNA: TGTGCCAGTAGTAGTGGAGGTGCAACTAATGAAAAACTGTTTTTT. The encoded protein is CASSSGGATNEKLFF.

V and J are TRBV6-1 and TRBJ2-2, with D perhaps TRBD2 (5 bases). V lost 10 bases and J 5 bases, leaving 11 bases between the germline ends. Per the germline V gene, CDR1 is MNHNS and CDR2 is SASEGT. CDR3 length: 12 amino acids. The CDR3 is CANLGGTGELFF. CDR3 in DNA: TGTGCCAACCTAGGAGGAACCGGGGAGCTGTTTTTT.